This T cell receptor (beta chain) was sequenced for a study of CD8 T cells in Susac syndrome. Background on the study: Patients with Susac syndrome, at blood draw, were therapy-naive, on corticosteroids, or on intravenous immunoglobulin alone.

The authors reverse transcribed about 0.5 to 1 ug RNA with random hexamers. Amplification of TCR beta CDR3 was carried out by immunoSEQ multiplex PCR, which covered 54 Vbeta and 13 Jbeta segments. TCRdb itself ran the immunoSEQ multiplex PCR reads through MiXCR, one entry per CDR3 protein. The repertoire holds roughly 200,000 distinct CDR3 sequences, with 85% to 95% as singletons. The authors carried out high-throughput sequencing of TCR beta. They applied it to CD8+ and CD4+ T cells obtained from blood. Diagnostic criteria defined recently for definite or probable disease were met by the Susac syndrome patients. Material: CD4+ T cells from PBMCs. This TCR derives from a human donor with Susac syndrome.

The CDR3, as DNA: TGCAGTGCCTCGATAGGGGGGGTACCGAACACTGAAGCTTTCTTT. As protein: CSASIGGVPNTEAFF. The chain recombines TRBV20-1 with TRBJ1-1, with D tentatively TRBD1 (6 bases). The V gene's germline CDR1 is DFQATT and CDR2 SNEGSKA (reference sequence). CDR3 size: 15 residues. Trimming pared 6 bases from V and 1 base from J, leaving 18 bases between.